These 13 T cell receptor beta chains were all obtained from the same sample, sequenced in a study of control samples from healthy donors and cancer patients. Generated by immunoSEQ multiplex PCR, the TCRdb table keeps only in-frame clones and is missing some. The sample consists of about 120,000 clones, more than 75% of them appearing once. The sample was blood. Receptor source: a man in his fifties or sixties in good health.

This chain joins TRBV5-1 and TRBJ2-3; 7 positions agree with TRBD1. With V trimmed by 4 bases and J by 0 bases, 11 bases remained unmatched. CDR1 is SGHRS, CDR2 YFSETQ, per germline. The CDR3 is 17 amino acids. This chain's CDR3 is CASSPQGSELSTDTQYF. In DNA, the CDR3 is TGCGCCAGCAGCCCACAGGGGAGCGAACTTAGCACAGATACGCAGTATTTT. Combining the CDR3 with reference TRBV5-1 and TRBJ2-3 gives the whole variable domain KAGVTQTPRYLIKTRGQQVTLSCSPISGHRSVSWYQQTPGQGLQFLFEYFSETQRNKGNFPGRFSGRQFSNSRSEMNVSTLELGDSALYLCASSPQGSELSTDTQYFGPGTRLTVL.

V gene TRBV9 combines with J gene TRBJ1-5, with 11 bases matching TRBD1. After removal of 2 bases from V and 6 bases from J, the junction contained 7 bases not matched to a gene. CDR1 is SGDLS and CDR2 is YYNGEE in the germline V gene. The CDR3 loop spans 16 amino acids. The CDR3 is CASSVHSGTGGQPQHF. The CDR3 DNA follows: TGTGCCAGCAGCGTCCATTCTGGGACAGGGGGTCAGCCCCAGCATTTT. The variable domain in full, with the rest retrieved from reference TRBV9 and TRBJ1-5, is DSGVTQTPKHLITATGQRVTLRCSPRSGDLSVYWYQQSLDQGLQFLIQYYNGEERAKGNILERFSAQQFPDLHSELNLSSLELGDSALYFCASSVHSGTGGQPQHFGDGTRLSIL.

V gene TRBV6-2 or TRBV6-3 combines with J gene TRBJ2-3; D not certain. V shed 2 bases and J shed 2 bases, with 2 bases lying between them. Germline V gene data show CDR1 as MNHEY and CDR2 as SVGEGT. CDR3 length: 12 residues. The CDR3 region is CASSYITDTQYF. In DNA form, the CDR3 reads TGTGCCAGCAGTTACATCACAGATACGCAGTATTTT.

The chain is built from TRBV28 and TRBJ2-7; TRBD1 aligns across 11 bases. The V gene's germline CDR1 is MDHEN and CDR2 SYDVKM. There are 15 residues in the CDR3. V lost 6 bases to trimming and J lost 3 bases; unmatched junction nucleotides: 7. In nucleotides, the CDR3 is TGTGCCAGCAGGCCGCCGGGGACAGGGGGCTACGAGCAGTACTTC. As protein: CASRPPGTGGYEQYF.

This chain connects TRBV28 to TRBJ1-3; D gene uncertain. V dropped 4 bases and J dropped 0 bases, with 10 bases sitting between them. Looked up from germline, CDR1 is MDHEN and CDR2 is SYDVKM. The CDR3 has 15 residues. The CDR3 loop is CASSSPGYSGNTIYF. As DNA, the CDR3 is TGTGCCAGCAGTTCACCGGGATACTCTGGAAACACCATATATTTT.

The chain has TRBV2 and TRBJ1-4; D ambiguous. Germline values: CDR1 SNHLY, CDR2 FYNNEI. CDR3 length: 14 amino acids. Trimming stripped 3 bases from V and 8 bases from J, with 13 bases between. The CDR3 region has the DNA TGTGCCAGCAGTGACCATGGGATTGGGGAAAAACTGTTTTTT. The encoded protein is CASSDHGIGEKLFF.

This chain connects TRBV11-2 to TRBJ1-6; no definite D call. The CDR3 is made up of 13 amino acids. Germline V gene sequence: CDR1 SGHAT, CDR2 FQNNGV. V was shortened by 1 base and J by 7 bases, with 5 bases between the two germline ends. The CDR3 is CASSLVPNSPLHF. The DNA for the CDR3 is TGTGCCAGCAGCTTAGTACCCAATTCACCCCTCCACTTT.

V is TRBV6-5 and J is TRBJ1-3; tentative D call: TRBD1 (5 bases). The CDR3 sequence is 14 residues long. Germline CDR1 and CDR2: MNHEY and SVGAGI. V was cut by 6 bases and J by 2 bases, with 11 bases left in between. The CDR3 region is CASRPGPAGNTIYF. The CDR3 nucleotides are TGTGCCAGCAGACCGGGACCCGCTGGAAACACCATATATTTT.

Concerning this clone: Other DNA sequences in the sample encode the same CDR3. As DNA, the CDR3 is TGTGCCAGCAGTGGTGGGGGGGGCCCCACAGATACGCAGTATTTT. Protein sequence: CASSGGGGPTDTQYF. The gene calls are TRBV2 and TRBJ2-3; the D gene is possibly TRBD2 (7 bases). From germline, CDR1 is SNHLY and CDR2 FYNNEI. This CDR3 comprises 15 residues. The V end was cut by 4 bases, the J end by 2 bases, with 13 bases between.

This clone was counted between two and nine times. The chain joins TRBV3-1 (or the pseudogene TRBV3-2) to TRBJ2-7, with 9 positions matching TRBD1. The germline V gene encodes CDR1 LGHDT and CDR2 YNNKEL (reference sequence). V was pared by 4 bases and J by 6 bases, with 4 bases of the junction left unmatched. CDR3 length equals 13 residues. The CDR3 spells CASSLGQGLEQYF. CDR3 nucleotide sequence: TGTGCCAGCAGCCTTGGACAGGGGCTCGAGCAGTACTTC.

The chain recombines TRBV28 with TRBJ1-6; possible D gene TRBD1, 6 bases. This CDR3 comprises 16 residues. CDR1 is MDHEN and CDR2 is SYDVKM in the germline V gene. Deletions cut 4 bases from V and 3 bases from J, with 13 bases between. The CDR3 nucleotides read TGTGCCAGCAGTTCGCCTGGGGGGCACTATAATTCACCCCTCCACTTT. This codes for CASSSPGGHYNSPLHF.

This chain joins TRBV9 and TRBJ2-2; TRBD1 matches at 7 bases. The length of the CDR3 is 13 residues. V shed 9 bases, J shed 5 bases, and the junction held 7 bases outside the gene matches. Germline values: CDR1 SGDLS, CDR2 YYNGEE. CDR3 amino acids: CATSRGLTGELFF. In nucleotides, the CDR3 is TGTGCCACATCAAGGGGGCTAACCGGGGAGCTGTTTTTT.

Here the CDR3 reads CASSSTGSNEKLFF. In DNA form, the CDR3 reads TGTGCCAGCAGCTCGACAGGGTCTAATGAAAAACTGTTTTTT. The chain joins TRBV7-9 to TRBJ1-4, with 7 bases that match TRBD1. V trimming: 4 bases; J trimming: 3 bases; junction bases outside the gene matches: 2. The CDR3 consists of 14 residues. In germline, CDR1 is SEHNR, CDR2 FQNEAQ (reference sequence).